These 13 T cell receptor beta chains originate from one sample sequenced in a study of cytomegalovirus exposure and HLA in healthy donors. The data were produced by immunoSEQ multiplex PCR, yet TCRdb's version contains in-frame clones alone and is incomplete. The profile covers under 200,000 clones, with about 81% appearing a single time and 1% to 1.5% taken by the ten largest. Specimen: PBMCs. These receptors originate from a woman aged 25 to 39 in good health and CMV-seronegative.

As regards this clone: The same CDR3 can be traced to other DNA sequences in this sample. The V and J genes are TRBV2 and TRBJ1-5, with TRBD1 matching over 8 bases. This CDR3 region has 14 residues. Germline V gene lookup returns CDR1 SNHLY and CDR2 FYNNEI. V shed 4 bases and J 7 bases; nucleotides not matched to a gene: 6. CDR3 sequence (DNA): TGTGCCAGCAGTGTGGGGACAGGCGGGCAGCCCCAGCATTTT. This gives the protein CASSVGTGGQPQHF.

V gene TRBV10-2 combines with J gene TRBJ2-7, with TRBD2 matching over 8 bases. The germline V gene encodes CDR1 WSHSY and CDR2 SAAADI. V gave up 2 bases and J gave up 1 base; unmatched junction bases: 7. This CDR3 contains 16 residues. DNA for the CDR3: TGCGCCAGCAGTGAGCCGAGAGGACTAGCTTCCTACGAGCAGTACTTC. It translates to CASSEPRGLASYEQYF.

This rearrangement joins TRBV5-4 to TRBJ2-7; 10 bases align to TRBD2. From germline, CDR1 is SGHNT and CDR2 YYREEE (reference sequence). Trimming removed 3 bases from V and 5 bases from J; junction bases left unmatched: 5. This CDR3 has 14 residues. Here the CDR3 DNA reads TGTGCCAGCAGCTCAGCGGGGGGGCCCCACGAGCAGTACTTC. Translating gives CASSSAGGPHEQYF.

The CDR3 here is CASSQDTAALNEQFF. Here the CDR3 DNA reads TGCGCCAGCAGCCAAGATACGGCGGCCCTCAATGAGCAGTTCTTC. The chain links TRBV4-1 to TRBJ2-1; D remains unclear. Between the trimmed V and J ends, which lost 0 bases and 6 bases, there was a span of 12 bases. This CDR3 spans 15 amino acids. The germline CDR1 and CDR2 sequences are MGHRA and YSYEKL.

The genes are TRBV5-1 and TRBJ1-4, with D possibly being TRBD1 (5 bases). Trimming took 2 bases from V and 3 from J, leaving 11 bases between them. From germline, CDR1 is SGHRS and CDR2 YFSETQ. This CDR3 spans 15 amino acids. CDR3 amino acids: CASSFSGKANEKLFF. CDR3 DNA: TGCGCCAGCAGCTTCTCAGGGAAGGCTAATGAAAAACTGTTTTTT.

The chain carries TRBV19 and TRBJ2-5, with a tentative D call TRBD1 (5 bases). This CDR3 has 15 amino acids. Germline V CDR1 and CDR2: LNHDA, SQIVND (reference sequence). The V gene lost 6 bases and the J gene lost 0 bases, with 14 bases spanning the gap. CDR3 DNA sequence: TGTGCCAGTAGCCCAGGAGACAGTAACCAAGAGACCCAGTACTTC. Its protein is CASSPGDSNQETQYF.

The rearrangement links TRBV4-2 to TRBJ2-7; 12 nucleotides line up with TRBD2. Germline values: CDR1 LGHNA, CDR2 YNFKEQ. This CDR3 contains 17 residues. V was pared by 1 base and J by 2 bases, with 6 bases of the junction left unmatched. The CDR3 nucleotides read TGTGCCAGCAGCCAAGCCCTACTAGCGGGAGGTACCTACGAGCAGTACTTC. Protein product: CASSQALLAGGTYEQYF.

This sequence joins TRBV25-1 and TRBJ2-3; TRBD1 matches 10 bases. Per the germline V gene, CDR1 is MGHDK and CDR2 is SYGVNS. Unmatched junction bases numbered 8, after V lost 0 bases and J lost 2 bases. The CDR3 totals 18 residues. The CDR3 loop reads CASSEYPGDRGATDTQYF. Here the CDR3 DNA reads TGTGCCAGCAGTGAATATCCAGGGGACAGGGGCGCCACAGATACGCAGTATTTT.

The chain has TRBV6-1 and TRBJ1-5; TRBD1 matches 7 bases. Germline CDR1 and CDR2: MNHNS and SASEGT. CDR3 length: 15 amino acids. V lost 11 bases, J lost 0 bases, and 10 bases stayed unmatched. CDR3 in DNA: TGTGCCGGATCACCGGGACAGCCTAGCAATCAGCCCCAGCATTTT. This codes for CAGSPGQPSNQPQHF.

The chain uses TRBV18 and TRBJ1-2, with D unclear. The CDR3 contains 13 residues. Between the trimmed V and J ends, which lost 2 bases and 4 bases, there was a span of 8 bases. Germline V gene sequence: CDR1 KGHSH, CDR2 LQKENI. In nucleotides, the CDR3 is TGTGCCAGCTCACCAGGGCCAGTCTATGGCTACACCTTC. Its translation is CASSPGPVYGYTF.

The chain joins TRBV9 to TRBJ2-3; 8 bases align to TRBD1. In germline, CDR1 is SGDLS, CDR2 YYNGEE. Losses at the gene ends were 0 bases for V and 6 bases for J; bases not matched to a gene: 12. The CDR3 extends over 17 amino acids. The CDR3 DNA reads as TGTGCCAGCAGCGTAGAAGGGTGGACAGGGACGAAGGATACGCAGTATTTT. Translating it yields CASSVEGWTGTKDTQYF.

The gene calls are TRBV18 and TRBJ1-6; 10 bases map to TRBD1. This CDR3 has 14 residues. V trimming: 6 bases; J trimming: 5 bases; junction bases outside the gene matches: 1. The germline V gene has CDR1 KGHSH and CDR2 LQKENI. The chain's CDR3 is CASSGTGDNSPLHF. The CDR3 DNA reads TGTGCCAGCTCCGGGACAGGGGATAATTCACCCCTCCACTTT.

V gene TRBV29-1 combines with J gene TRBJ2-7; 9 nucleotides align to TRBD2. CDR1 SQVTM and CDR2 ANQGSEA come from the germline V gene. V dropped 3 bases and J dropped 4; count of bases not matched to a gene: 7. The CDR3 runs 14 residues. CDR3 loop: CSVEWSGRQYEQYF. CDR3 bases: TGCAGCGTTGAGTGGAGCGGGAGGCAGTACGAGCAGTACTTC.